The T cell receptor beta chain described here comes from a study of somatic mutations in cytotoxic T cells in rheumatoid arthritis. Turning to the study itself: Certain T-cell populations stained with V beta antibodies were FACS-sorted to nearly 100% purity, and V beta1+ cells were TCRB-sequenced.

Clones were read by immunoSEQ multiplex PCR, and TCRdb kept only the in-frame ones, dropping some. Among about 10,000 clones, 73% were seen once, and the ten largest hold under 50%. The CDR3 length is 12 residues. V shed 8 bases and J shed 2 bases, with 10 bases lying between them. CDR1 and CDR2 from the germline V gene are MDHEN and SYDVKM. Positive selection using magnetic beads isolated the CD4+ and CD8+ cells (purity was checked by flow cytometry). The chain carries TRBV28 and TRBJ2-7; D is ambiguous. The clonotype was recovered from a man aged 55-75 years in good health. Sequencing input: CD8+ T cells sorted from blood. The CDR3 DNA sequence: TGTGCCAGCGTATCTGGGACCTACGAGCAGTACTTC. It yields the protein CASVSGTYEQYF.